This T cell receptor (beta chain) was observed in a study of blood T cell repertoires in COVID-19. V was clipped by 4 bases and J by 0 bases, with 17 bases between them. The CDR3 sequence is 17 residues long. The germline CDR1 and CDR2 sequences are SGHNT and YYREEE (reference sequence). Using immunoSEQ multiplex PCR, the repertoire was profiled, and TCRdb retains in-frame clones only, with some absent. The sample contains roughly 62,000 clones, around 80% of which appear only once. The receptor was isolated from a man aged 60-69 years with acute or convalescent COVID-19. The rearrangement joins TRBV5-4 to TRBJ1-5; D remains ambiguous. Sequencing was carried out using peripheral blood. The CDR3 nucleotides are TGTGCCAGCAGCCGCTCGGGAGGCGGATTTAGCAATCAGCCCCAGCATTTT. Translating gives CASSRSGGGFSNQPQHF. The variable domain in full, with the rest retrieved from reference TRBV5-4 and TRBJ1-5, is ETGVTQSPTHLIKTRGQQVTLRCSSQSGHNTVSWYQQALGQGPQFIFQYYREEENGRGNFPPRFSGLQFPNYSSELNVNALELDDSALYLCASSRSGGGFSNQPQHFGDGTRLSIL.